The subject of this entry is one TCR beta chain. Its antigen is still unknown. This entry belongs to a study of blood T cells in healthy people across ages. Findings of the study overall: Older individuals had lower TCR beta diversity per million T cells (the decline was roughly linear). Diversity figures derived from one million T cells were judged to underestimate the true value.

The CDR3 is 15 amino acids. With 0 bases removed from V and 6 bases from J, the gap between germline ends came to 14 bases. Germline loops: CDR1 SGHRS, CDR2 YFSETQ. A second PCR, run for roughly 7 to 12 cycles, used a sample-barcoded 5' primer plus a J-beta primer mix. A tag from a template-switch adaptor with 12 random nucleotides marked each cDNA molecule. Via MiXCR, TCRdb re-called the 5' RACE reads, giving one row per CDR3 protein. The data hold about 970,000 distinct CDR3 sequences, with about 51% observed a single time. The chain links TRBV5-1 to TRBJ2-3, with D possibly being TRBD1 or TRBD2 (5 bases each). The clonotype originates from a woman aged 60-75 years in good health. The sample consisted of blood. The DNA for the CDR3 is TGCGCCAGCAGCTTGGGTAGGCTAGCAGGGGATACGCAGTATTTT. This codes for CASSLGRLAGDTQYF.